A single sample is the source of the 2 T cell receptor beta chains below, sequenced in a study of blood T cell repertoires in COVID-19. Repertoires were generated with immunoSEQ multiplex PCR, while TCRdb's copy carries only in-frame clones and drops some. The profile shows 130,000 or so clones, 85% to 90% of them singletons. Sample: peripheral blood. Source of these receptors: a man in his 70s with active COVID-19.

This clone was found once. Within the sample, other DNA sequences also encode this same CDR3. CDR3 in amino acids: CASRGWATDTQYF. CDR3 DNA sequence: TGTGCCAGCAGGGGTTGGGCCACAGATACGCAGTATTTT. This chain uses TRBV27 with TRBJ2-3; D is ambiguous. This CDR3 has 13 amino acids. V lost 6 bases, J lost 2 bases, and 9 bases lay in between. The germline gives CDR1 MNHEY, CDR2 SMNVEV (reference sequence).

This clone was recorded once. The chain couples TRBV29-1 to TRBJ2-1; possible D gene TRBD2, 6 bases. CDR3 size: 12 residues. Per germline, CDR1 SQVTM and CDR2 ANQGSEA. The ends were cut back, 7 bases at V and 9 bases at J, with 16 bases in the middle. CDR3 sequence: CSARGGVSEQFF. CDR3 nucleotide sequence: TGCAGCGCCAGAGGCGGGGTCTCTGAGCAGTTCTTC.